This TCR beta chain was captured by sequencing in a study of CD8+CD57+ T cells in acquired aplastic anemia. About the research overall: The mean DNA yield obtained from sorted CD4+ and CD8+ cells came to roughly 3.4 ug.

CDR1 and CDR2 from the germline V gene are MNHNS and SASEGT. V lost 6 bases and J lost 7, with 10 bases in between. The CDR3 is 13 amino acids. With regard to this clonotype: What it binds is unknown.

The TCR beta profiling, which covered VDJ combination and CDR3 sequence, was carried out using genomic DNA as the template. TCRdb processed the reads anew with MiXCR; each CDR3 protein has one entry. Among around 120,000 distinct CDR3 sequences, approximately 41% were seen once, and the ten largest hold under 3%. General study results and limits: Both patients and controls carried the same twenty-nine CD8+ CDR3 sequences.

Only patients with CD8+CD57+ cell expansion on flow cytometry were chosen for sequencing. Each patient had severe acquired aplastic anemia. By the time of blood sampling, patients had still received no therapy. V usage is TRBV6-1 and J usage is TRBJ1-6; no clear D. Sequenced: sorted CD4+, CD8+, or CD8+CD57+ T cells (not recorded which) from PBMCs. This TCR was sampled from a human donor with aplastic anemia. The CDR3 nucleotides are TGTGCCAGCAGATCAGTAGTAAATTCACCCCTCCACTTT. This encodes CASRSVVNSPLHF.